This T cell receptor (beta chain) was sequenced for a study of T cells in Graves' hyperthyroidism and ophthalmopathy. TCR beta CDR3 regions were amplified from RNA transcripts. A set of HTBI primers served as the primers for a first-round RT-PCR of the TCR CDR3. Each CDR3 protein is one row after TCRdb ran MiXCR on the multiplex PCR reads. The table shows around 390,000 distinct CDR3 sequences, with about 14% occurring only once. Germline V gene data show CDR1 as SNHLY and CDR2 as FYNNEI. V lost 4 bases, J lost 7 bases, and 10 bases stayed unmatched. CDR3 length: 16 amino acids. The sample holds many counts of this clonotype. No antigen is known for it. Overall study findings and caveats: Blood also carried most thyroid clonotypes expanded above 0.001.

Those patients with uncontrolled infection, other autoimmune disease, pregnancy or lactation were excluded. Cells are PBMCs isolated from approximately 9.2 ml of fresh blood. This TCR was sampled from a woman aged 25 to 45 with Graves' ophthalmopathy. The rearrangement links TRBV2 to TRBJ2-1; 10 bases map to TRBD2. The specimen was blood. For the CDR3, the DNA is TGTGCCAGCAGTGTATTGCCTAGCGGGGGAGGGAATGAGCAGTTCTTC. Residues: CASSVLPSGGGNEQFF. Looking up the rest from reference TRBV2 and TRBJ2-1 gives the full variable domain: EPEVTQTPSHQVTQMGQEVILRCVPISNHLYFYWYRQILGQKVEFLVSFYNNEISEKSEIFDDQFSVERPDGSNFTLKIRSTKLEDSAMYFCASSVLPSGGGNEQFFGPGTRLTVL.